What follows are 20 T cell receptor beta chains derived from one specimen sequenced in a study of CD8+ T cells in alopecia areata. The treatment: oral pan-JAK inhibitor, 5-10 mg twice daily. The authors extracted RNA and reverse transcribed it into cDNA as the sequencing template. Here immunoSEQ multiplex PCR was the method, and the copy in TCRdb shows in-frame clones only, minus some. The table records 200,000 or so clones, over 40% of them present only once. The starting material was CD4+ T cells sorted from blood, obtained at roughly week 36, from a patient treated with tofacitinib. Receptors were obtained from a human donor with alopecia areata.

This rearrangement joins TRBV10-3 to TRBJ2-4; TRBD1 agrees at 9 bases. Germline trimming cut 3 bases from V and 9 bases from J; bases unmatched to any gene: 9. CDR1 is ENHRY, CDR2 SYGVKD, per germline. This CDR3 has 15 residues. CDR3 coding DNA: TGTGCCATCAGTGATACGGACAGGGGCCTTGTCATTCAGTACTTC. Its translation: CAISDTDRGLVIQYF.

V and J are TRBV5-6 and TRBJ1-2; D possibly corresponds to TRBD1 (6 bases). The germline CDR1 and CDR2 sequences are SGHDT and YYEEEE. V lost 2 bases and J lost 2, with 13 bases in between. This CDR3 has 15 residues. CDR3 residues: CASSLVQGMNYGYTF. The CDR3 DNA is TGTGCCAGCAGCTTAGTACAGGGAATGAACTATGGCTACACCTTC.

This clone came up a few times. CDR3 protein: CASSSGLNGRLFF. CDR3 nucleotide sequence: TGTGCCAGCAGCTCCGGACTTAACGGTAGACTGTTTTTT. This chain joins TRBV7-2 and TRBJ1-4; D unresolved. This CDR3 comprises 13 residues. Germline V gene data show CDR1 as SGHTA and CDR2 as FQGNSA. V lost 4 bases and J lost 13, with 16 bases in between.

V usage is TRBV29-1 and J usage is TRBJ1-4; tentative D call: TRBD1 (6 bases). From germline, CDR1 is SQVTM and CDR2 ANQGSEA. This CDR3 is built from 13 residues. The V end was cut by 7 bases, the J end by 7 bases, with 16 bases between. CDR3 in amino acids: CSELQGGVEKLFF. As DNA, the CDR3 is TGCAGCGAACTACAGGGTGGAGTTGAAAAACTGTTTTTT.

This chain joins TRBV29-1 and TRBJ2-5, with no clear D. This CDR3 is 13 amino acids long. Germline CDR1 and CDR2: SQVTM and ANQGSEA. V lost 3 bases and J lost 1, with 9 bases in between. CDR3 in amino acids: CSVDRIPQETQYF. In nucleotides, the CDR3 is TGCAGCGTTGATCGCATTCCCCAAGAGACCCAGTACTTC. The full variable domain, its missing parts supplied by reference TRBV29-1 and TRBJ2-5, is SAVISQKPSRDICQRGTSLTIQCQVDSQVTMMFWYRQQPGQSLTLIATANQGSEATYESGFVIDKFPISRPNLTFSTLTVSNMSPEDSSIYLCSVDRIPQETQYFGPGTRLLVL.

This clone was seen a few times. J is TRBJ2-1 and V is TRBV28; 11 bases are shared with TRBD2. Trimming at V came to 4 bases and at J to 1 base, leaving 3 bases not matched to a gene. Germline V CDR1 and CDR2: MDHEN, SYDVKM. This CDR3 is built from 16 residues. The CDR3: CASSSRLAGSYNEQFF. CDR3 DNA sequence: TGTGCCAGCAGTTCGAGACTAGCGGGATCCTACAATGAGCAGTTCTTC.

Only a few counts were recorded for this clone. The chain is built from TRBV29-1 and TRBJ1-2; 9 bases line up with TRBD1. This CDR3 region has 13 residues. The germline CDR1 and CDR2 sequences are SQVTM and ANQGSEA. The junction had 10 bases not matched to a gene; V was cut back by 6 bases and J by 8 bases. CDR3 sequence (DNA): TGCAGCGTGACGGGACAGGGAAGTGGCGGCTACACCTTC. Protein: CSVTGQGSGGYTF.

The rearrangement links TRBV15 to TRBJ2-5, with 13 nucleotides matching TRBD2. The CDR3 is made up of 15 amino acids. CDR1 LNHNV and CDR2 YYDKDF come from the germline V gene (reference sequence). V trimming: 6 bases; J trimming: 4 bases; junction bases outside the gene matches: 5. CDR3 sequence reads: CATSQGLAGVETQYF. CDR3 in DNA: TGTGCCACCAGTCAAGGACTAGCGGGGGTAGAGACCCAGTACTTC.

This clone was seen a handful of times. The chain uses TRBV5-6 and TRBJ1-2; the match to TRBD1 covers 12 bases. The CDR3 sequence is 15 residues long. CDR1 and CDR2 from the germline V gene are SGHDT and YYEEEE. The junction had 6 bases not matched to a gene; V was cut back by 2 bases and J by 7 bases. CDR3 coding DNA: TGTGCCAGCAGCTTAACGGGACAGGGGGCTCTTGGCTACACCTTC. Translated: CASSLTGQGALGYTF.

The table lists this clone with a few counts. The V and J genes are TRBV25-1 and TRBJ2-1; 7 bases line up with TRBD2. The V segment lost 3 bases and the J segment 2 bases; nucleotides outside the gene matches: 7. Per the germline V gene, CDR1 is MGHDK and CDR2 is SYGVNS. CDR3 length: 16 residues. The CDR3 DNA is TGTGCCAGCAGTGAGGGGGGGAGGAGGACCTACAATGAGCAGTTCTTC. Translating gives CASSEGGRRTYNEQFF.

The chain combines TRBV7-3 with TRBJ2-7; TRBD1 aligns across 9 bases. Germline trimming cut 4 bases from V and 5 bases from J; bases unmatched to any gene: 6. Germline V gene lookup returns CDR1 SGHTA and CDR2 FQGTGA. The CDR3 has 14 amino acids. This CDR3 reads CASSSTGGGNEQYF. In DNA form, the CDR3 reads TGTGCCAGCAGCTCGACAGGGGGAGGGAACGAGCAGTACTTC.

The chain employs TRBV2 and TRBJ2-7; D is perhaps TRBD1 (6 bases). CDR1 is SNHLY and CDR2 is FYNNEI in the germline V gene. This CDR3 has 12 amino acids. V gave up 10 bases and J gave up 2 bases, with 12 bases separating them. CDR3 loop: CATSGVPYEQYF. CDR3 nucleotides: TGTGCCACCTCAGGGGTCCCCTACGAGCAGTACTTC.

This clone turned up a few times. The chain carries TRBV30 and TRBJ2-1; 7 bases match TRBD2. CDR3 size: 14 residues. Trimming at V came to 5 bases and at J to 4 bases, leaving 8 bases not matched to a gene. Germline V gene lookup returns CDR1 GTSNPN and CDR2 SVGIG (reference sequence). In nucleotides, the CDR3 is TGTGCCTGGGCTCGGGCTAGCGGTTACAATGAGCAGTTCTTC. Residues: CAWARASGYNEQFF.

Only a few counts were recorded for this clone. This chain links TRBV6-5 with TRBJ1-2; D is perhaps TRBD1 (6 bases). Germline V gives CDR1 MNHEY, CDR2 SVGAGI. The V gene lost 6 bases and the J gene lost 2 bases, with 13 bases spanning the gap. The CDR3 has 14 amino acids. CDR3 DNA: TGTGCCAGCAGCCCGATAGGGGGAAACTATGGCTACACCTTC. It translates to CASSPIGGNYGYTF.

J is TRBJ2-7 and V is TRBV5-1; 10 bases match TRBD1. CDR3 length: 12 amino acids. From germline, CDR1 is SGHRS and CDR2 YFSETQ. V lost 3 bases, J lost 6 bases, and 0 bases stayed unmatched. The CDR3 loop reads CASSWDRGEQYF. The CDR3 DNA reads as TGCGCCAGCAGCTGGGACAGGGGCGAGCAGTACTTC.

In its sample, this clone was seen a few times. The chain links TRBV29-1 to TRBJ2-1; D is perhaps TRBD2 (6 bases). The ends were cut back, 2 bases at V and 10 bases at J, with 15 bases in the middle. Germline CDR1 reads SQVTM; CDR2 reads ANQGSEA. This CDR3 comprises 13 residues. The CDR3 DNA reads TGCAGCGTTGAAATGACTAGGGGAAGCGAGCAGTTCTTC. Its translation is CSVEMTRGSEQFF.

The chain joins TRBV6-5 to TRBJ2-5; D may be TRBD1 (6 bases). Germline V gives CDR1 MNHEY, CDR2 SVGAGI. Trimming stripped 5 bases from V and 2 bases from J, with 9 bases between. CDR3 length equals 13 residues. The CDR3 DNA is TGTGCCAGCAGTAAACAGGGACAAGAGACCCAGTACTTC. Translation: CASSKQGQETQYF.

CDR3 sequence (DNA): TGCAGCGTCCGAGACCCGACAGCCAAAAACATTCAGTACTTC. This gives the protein CSVRDPTAKNIQYF. The chain recombines TRBV29-1 with TRBJ2-4; D remains unclear. CDR1 is SQVTM and CDR2 is ANQGSEA in the germline V gene. Trimming pared 6 bases from V and 0 bases from J, leaving 12 bases between. CDR3 length: 14 amino acids. The entire variable domain, with the rest obtained from reference TRBV29-1 and TRBJ2-4, is as follows: SAVISQKPSRDICQRGTSLTIQCQVDSQVTMMFWYRQQPGQSLTLIATANQGSEATYESGFVIDKFPISRPNLTFSTLTVSNMSPEDSSIYLCSVRDPTAKNIQYFGAGTRLSVL.

The chain carries TRBV4-2 and TRBJ2-3, with no clear D. Germline-derived CDR1 and CDR2 are LGHNA and YNFKEQ. This CDR3 has 15 residues. Between the trimmed V and J ends, which lost 0 bases and 1 base, there was a span of 8 bases. CDR3 sequence reads: CASSQDRIRTDTQYF. For the CDR3, the DNA is TGTGCCAGCAGCCAAGATCGTATCCGCACAGATACGCAGTATTTT.

A few counts support this clone. The gene calls are TRBV14 and TRBJ2-6; TRBD2 aligns across 10 bases. The CDR3 has 17 residues. The germline gives CDR1 SGHDN, CDR2 FVKESK. J was trimmed by 2 bases and V by 5 bases; bases with no gene match: 6. The CDR3 region has the DNA TGTGCCAGCAGCTTGGAGCTAGCGGGAGCTGGGGCCAACGTCCTGACTTTC. Its translation is CASSLELAGAGANVLTF.